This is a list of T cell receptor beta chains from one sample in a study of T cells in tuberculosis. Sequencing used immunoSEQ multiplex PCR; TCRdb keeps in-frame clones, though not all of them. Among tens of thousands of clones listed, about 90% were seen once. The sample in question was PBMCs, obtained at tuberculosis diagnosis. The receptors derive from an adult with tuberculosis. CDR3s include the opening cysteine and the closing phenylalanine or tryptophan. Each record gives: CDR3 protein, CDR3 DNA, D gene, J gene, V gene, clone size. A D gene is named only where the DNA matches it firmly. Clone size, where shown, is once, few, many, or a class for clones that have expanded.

CASSIGQGQVRPQHF	TGTGCCAGTAGTATAGGACAGGGACAGGTCAGGCCCCAGCATTTT	TRBD1	TRBJ1-5	TRBV19	NA
CSVASGQREETQYF	TGCAGCGTTGCCTCGGGACAGCGAGAAGAGACCCAGTACTTC	TRBD1	TRBJ2-5	TRBV29-1	once
CASSYVQEGHNEQFF	TGTGCCAGCAGTTACGTCCAGGAGGGCCACAATGAGCAGTTCTTC	NA	TRBJ2-1	TRBV6-5	NA
CASSYGLTASNYGYTF	TGTGCCAGCAGTTACGGGCTGACAGCCTCTAACTATGGCTACACCTTC	NA	TRBJ1-2	TRBV6-5	few
CASSQDLLDTQYF	TGCGCCAGCAGCCAAGATCTCCTAGATACGCAGTATTTT	NA	TRBJ2-3	TRBV4-3	NA
CASSAGDFNNEQFF	TGTGCCAGCAGCGCCGGGGACTTTAACAATGAGCAGTTCTTC	NA	TRBJ2-1	TRBV9	NA
CASSGDKDEQFF	TGTGCCAGCAGCGGGGACAAGGATGAGCAGTTCTTC	NA	TRBJ2-1	TRBV9	NA
CASSVAFGNEQFF	TGTGCCAGCAGCGTAGCTTTCGGGAATGAGCAGTTCTTC	NA	TRBJ2-1	TRBV9	NA
CAWSAGEDYGYTF	TGTGCCTGGAGTGCAGGGGAAGACTATGGCTACACCTTC	NA	TRBJ1-2	TRBV30	NA
CASSPLGGGNTEAFF	TGTGCCAGCAGCCCCCTCGGGGGGGGGAACACTGAAGCTTTCTTT	NA	TRBJ1-1	TRBV9	NA
CASSWSGEANEQFF	TGTGCCAGCAGTTGGTCGGGAGAGGCCAATGAGCAGTTCTTC	NA	TRBJ2-1	TRBV27	NA
CAICPGTANTGELFF	TGTGCCATCTGCCCGGGGACAGCTAACACCGGGGAGCTGTTTTTT	TRBD1	TRBJ2-2	TRBV6-6	NA
CASSQDYGDTEAFF	TGTGCCAGCAGCCAAGATTATGGAGACACTGAAGCTTTCTTT	NA	TRBJ1-1	TRBV4-2	NA
CASSPASLRDGTQYF	TGTGCCAGCTCACCGGCGTCTCTGCGGGACGGGACCCAGTACTTC	NA	TRBJ2-5	TRBV18	NA
CASSLGVWGDSPLHF	TGTGCCAGCAGTTTAGGGGTTTGGGGGGATTCACCCCTCCACTTT	NA	TRBJ1-6	TRBV28	NA
CATSPRGGSYNEQFF	TGTGCCACCAGCCCACGGGGAGGGTCTTACAATGAGCAGTTCTTC	TRBD2	TRBJ2-1	TRBV15	NA
CASSRGGGPGETQYF	TGCGCCAGCAGCCGAGGCGGAGGGCCGGGGGAGACCCAGTACTTC	NA	TRBJ2-5	TRBV4-3	NA
CASSPYAPPLDYNEQFF	TGCGCCAGCAGCCCCTACGCCCCGCCACTTGATTACAATGAGCAGTTCTTC	NA	TRBJ2-1	TRBV4-1	NA
CASRPGQGAGNTIYF	TGTGCCTCCCGACCGGGACAGGGGGCTGGAAACACCATATATTTT	TRBD1	TRBJ1-3	TRBV10-3	NA
CATSRDEEDTQYF	TGTGCCACCAGCAGAGATGAGGAGGATACGCAGTATTTT	NA	TRBJ2-3	TRBV15	NA
CALGRVSSDGYTF	TGTGCCCTTGGCCGGGTGAGTTCGGATGGCTACACCTTC	NA	TRBJ1-2	TRBV30	few
CASSIGQPTEAFF	TGTGCCAGCAGCATCGGACAGCCCACTGAAGCTTTCTTT	NA	TRBJ1-1	TRBV5-4	once
CASTLSSSTYNEQFF	TGCGCCAGCACACTATCTTCGAGCACCTACAATGAGCAGTTCTTC	NA	TRBJ2-1	TRBV5-1	NA
CASSHMNSGGPMDTQYF	TGTGCCAGCAGCCACATGAATAGCGGGGGGCCAATGGATACGCAGTATTTT	TRBD2	TRBJ2-3	TRBV7-2	few
CAWSVGGGIFVHF	NA	NA	TRBJ1-6	TRBV30	NA
CASSLKTLTEAFF	TGTGCCAGCAGTTTGAAGACTCTCACTGAAGCTTTCTTT	NA	TRBJ1-1	TRBV6-5	once
CASSLTSGGGTSYEQYF	TGTGCCAGTAGTCTCACGAGTGGTGGCGGGACCTCCTACGAGCAGTACTTC	NA	TRBJ2-7	TRBV19	NA
CASSQTGRYEQYF	TGTGCCAGCAGCCAGACAGGTCGCTACGAGCAGTACTTC	NA	TRBJ2-7	TRBV5-8	NA
CASSPMRNYNEQFF	TGTGCCAGCAGCCCTATGAGGAACTACAATGAGCAGTTCTTC	NA	TRBJ2-1	TRBV11-2	once
CASTLDNNYGYTF	TGTGCCAGCACCTTGGACAACAACTATGGCTACACCTTC	NA	TRBJ1-2	TRBV28	NA
CASSLVGGPGTEAFF	TGCGCCAGCAGCTTGGTAGGAGGGCCCGGCACTGAAGCTTTCTTT	NA	TRBJ1-1	TRBV5-1	NA
CASSFPDGGNYGYTF	TGTGCCAGCAGCTTCCCTGATGGGGGGAACTATGGCTACACCTTC	NA	TRBJ1-2	TRBV5-4	NA
CASSNVEMGGYTF	TGTGCCAGCAGCAACGTCGAGATGGGCGGCTACACCTTC	NA	TRBJ1-2	TRBV7-8	NA
CASSVAGTGSSYEQYF	TGTGCCAGCAGCGTTGCAGGGACAGGGAGCTCCTACGAGCAGTACTTC	TRBD1	TRBJ2-7	TRBV9	NA
CASQGQMNTEAFF	TGTGCCAGTCAGGGGCAGATGAACACTGAAGCTTTCTTT	NA	TRBJ1-1	TRBV2	few
CASSPGLGSYEQYF	TGTGCCAGCAGCCCAGGGTTAGGCTCCTACGAGCAGTACTTC	NA	TRBJ2-7	TRBV27	NA
CASTVNEKLFF	TGTGCCTCGACAGTTAATGAAAAACTGTTTTTT	NA	TRBJ1-4	TRBV30	NA
CASSGSGKSNEKLFF	TGTGCCAGCAGCGGGTCCGGGAAATCTAATGAAAAACTGTTTTTT	NA	TRBJ1-4	TRBV9	NA
CASSSDSRRGTQYF	TGTGCCAGCAGCTCAGACTCTAGAAGGGGTACGCAGTATTTT	NA	TRBJ2-3	TRBV13	NA
CASSPRQGAGEQYF	TGTGCCAGCAGCCCCCGACAGGGGGCTGGGGAGCAGTACTTC	TRBD1	TRBJ2-7	TRBV6-5	NA
CASKKAGGETQYF	TGTGCCAGCAAAAAAGCAGGGGGAGAGACCCAGTACTTC	TRBD1	TRBJ2-5	TRBV2	NA
CASSLSVGQPEAFF	TGTGCCAGCAGTTTATCGGTGGGGCAGCCTGAAGCTTTCTTT	NA	TRBJ1-1	TRBV27	NA
CASESGNEKLFF	TGTGCTAGTGAATCCGGGAATGAAAAACTGTTTTTT	NA	TRBJ1-4	TRBV12-5	NA
CASSEGTADRRQYF	TGTGCCAGCAGTGAAGGGACAGCCGACAGAAGGCAGTACTTC	NA	TRBJ2-7	TRBV2	few
CASSRTGEGNQPQHF	TGTGCCAGCAGTAGGACAGGGGAGGGCAATCAGCCCCAGCATTTT	TRBD1	TRBJ1-5	TRBV6-6	NA
CASSPPGTGLDEQYF	TGTGCCAGCAGCCCCCCCGGGACAGGGCTGGACGAGCAGTACTTC	TRBD1	TRBJ2-7	TRBV7-9	NA
CASSANRGPTDTQYF	TGCGCCAGCAGCGCGAACAGGGGGCCCACAGATACGCAGTATTTT	TRBD1	TRBJ2-3	TRBV5-1	NA
CASSTGQGGSPLHF	TGTGCCAGTAGTACCGGACAGGGCGGATCACCCCTCCACTTT	TRBD1	TRBJ1-6	TRBV19	NA
CASSLWDSYTEAFF	TGCGCCAGCAGCCTATGGGACTCTTACACTGAAGCTTTCTTT	NA	TRBJ1-1	TRBV4-3	once
CASSLDRGNQPQHF	TGCGCCAGCAGCTTGGACAGGGGTAATCAGCCCCAGCATTTT	TRBD1	TRBJ1-5	TRBV4-3	NA